The clone carrying this T cell receptor (beta chain) was seen ten or more times. The record originates from a study of human T cells and chemical hapten exposure. CDR1 is SQVTM, CDR2 ANQGSEA, per germline. The CDR3 totals 14 residues. V was clipped by 3 bases and J by 2 bases, with 11 bases between them. This sample's time point: patch test 2, 6 weeks after DPC sensitization. Documented treatment: therapeutic diphenylcyclopropenone sensitization with weekly scalp DPC. Non-pregnant alopecia patients aged 18 to 70, suitable for DPC therapy. TCRdb analysed the RACE reads with MiXCR anew, one entry per CDR3 protein. There are hundreds of thousands of distinct CDR3 sequences in the sample; nearly 6.5% occur only once, and approximately 5.4% lies in the top ten.

The chain recombines TRBV29-1 with TRBJ2-1; possibly TRBD1 or TRBD2 for D (5 bases each). This specimen consisted of whole blood, obtained in connection with sensitization to the hapten diphenylcyclopropenone (DPC). The sequence was obtained from a woman between 18 and 30 years old with alopecia areata. Some clones in this sample may be carry-over from other donors' samples. CDR3 amino acids: CSVEFWGTYNEQFF. The CDR3 region has the DNA TGCAGCGTTGAGTTTTGGGGGACCTACAATGAGCAGTTCTTC.